Presented here are 9 T cell receptor beta chains from one specimen sequenced in a study of shared clonotypes between healthy human individuals. Terminally differentiated effector memory CD45RA+ cells were left out of the naive CD8 fraction, which was CD45RO-negative and positively selected for CCR7. Generated by immunoSEQ multiplex PCR, the TCRdb table keeps only in-frame clones and is missing some. The sample lists about 2.2 million clones; about 94% were seen once. Sample: naive CD8+ T cells from PBMCs. These receptors all stem from a man between 18 and 29 years old in good health. Some clones in this sample may be carry-over from other donors' samples.

J is TRBJ2-1 and V is TRBV30; 8 nucleotides match TRBD2. The CDR3 loop spans 15 amino acids. Germline V CDR1 and CDR2: GTSNPN, SVGIG (reference sequence). The J segment lost 4 bases and the V segment lost 5 bases, leaving 10 bases of the junction unmatched. The CDR3 region is CAWVDLAGTYNEQFF. CDR3 DNA: TGTGCCTGGGTGGATCTAGCGGGTACTTACAATGAGCAGTTCTTC.

This sequence joins TRBV10-3 and TRBJ2-1; D tentatively fits TRBD1 or TRBD2 (5 bases each). The CDR3 sequence is 14 residues long. The V gene's germline CDR1 is ENHRY and CDR2 SYGVKD. V lost 4 bases and J 5 bases, leaving 12 bases between the germline ends. CDR3 bases: TGTGCCATCAGTGCCCCCGGGGCTGACAATGAGCAGTTCTTC. Its protein product is CAISAPGADNEQFF.

The chain recombines TRBV30 with TRBJ2-2; D is possibly TRBD2 (5 bases). The V end lost 3 bases, the J end lost 5 bases, and 13 bases lay between the germline ends. The CDR3 has 14 residues. From germline, CDR1 is GTSNPN and CDR2 SVGIG (reference sequence). In DNA form, the CDR3 reads TGTGCCTGGAGGTTCCCCGGGGATACCGGGGAGCTGTTTTTT. Amino acid sequence: CAWRFPGDTGELFF.

Points on this clone: Other DNA sequences from this sample encode an identical CDR3 as well. The genes are TRBV30 and TRBJ2-1; 9 nucleotides line up with TRBD2. Unmatched junction bases numbered 4, after V lost 0 bases and J lost 4 bases. Per the germline V gene, CDR1 is GTSNPN and CDR2 is SVGIG (reference sequence). There are 15 residues in the CDR3. CDR3 residues: CAWSVGLAGYNEQFF. The CDR3 DNA sequence: TGTGCCTGGAGTGTAGGGCTAGCGGGATACAATGAGCAGTTCTTC. Full variable domain (rest looked up from reference TRBV30 and TRBJ2-1): SQTIHQWPATLVQPVGSPLSLECTVEGTSNPNLYWYRQAAGRGLQLLFYSVGIGQISSEVPQNLSASRPQDRQFILSSKKLLLSDSGFYLCAWSVGLAGYNEQFFGPGTRLTVL.

The chain links TRBV6-5 to TRBJ2-2; TRBD2 might be the D (6 bases). V lost 5 bases to trimming and J lost 6 bases, with 13 bases between them. The CDR3 has 14 amino acids. CDR1 and CDR2 (germline): MNHEY, SVGAGI. The CDR3 protein is CASSHPRRAGELFF. The DNA for the CDR3 is TGTGCCAGCAGTCATCCTCGGAGGGCCGGGGAGCTGTTTTTT.

The rearrangement joins TRBV7-9 to TRBJ2-5; D may be TRBD2 (6 bases). V was trimmed by 5 bases and J by 5 bases, leaving 15 bases between them. Germline-derived CDR1 and CDR2 are SEHNR and FQNEAQ (reference sequence). There are 14 residues in the CDR3. CDR3 amino acids: CASSHRSGGETQYF. The DNA for the CDR3 is TGTGCCAGCAGCCATCGAAGTGGAGGGGAGACCCAGTACTTC.

Here the CDR3 reads CASSLSRVSSYEQYF. CDR3 in DNA: TGTGCCAGTAGCCTATCTCGGGTTAGTTCCTACGAGCAGTACTTC. The chain recombines TRBV19 with TRBJ2-7; no firm D call. Per the germline V gene, CDR1 is LNHDA and CDR2 is SQIVND (reference sequence). V was cut by 6 bases and J by 1 base, with 16 bases left in between. The CDR3 is made up of 15 amino acids.

To note about this clone: The sample has other DNA sequences that encode this CDR3 too. The CDR3 coding sequence is TGTGCCAGCAGTTTTTTAGGGAACACCGGGGAGCTGTTTTTT. This encodes CASSFLGNTGELFF. This chain joins TRBV28 and TRBJ2-2; no clear D gene. Deletions cut 3 bases from V and 1 base from J, with 6 bases between. The V gene's germline CDR1 is MDHEN and CDR2 SYDVKM. This CDR3 has 14 amino acids. The full variable domain, with the rest looked up from reference TRBV28 and TRBJ2-2, is DVKVTQSSRYLVKRTGEKVFLECVQDMDHENMFWYRQDPGLGLRLIYFSYDVKMKEKGDIPEGYSVSREKKERFSLILESASTNQTSMYLCASSFLGNTGELFFGEGSRLTVL.

J is TRBJ2-2 and V is TRBV19; 8 bases agree with TRBD2. This CDR3 region has 17 residues. V gave up 4 bases and J gave up 4 bases; unmatched junction bases: 11. Germline CDR1 LNHDA, CDR2 SQIVND (reference sequence). The CDR3 sequence: CASSSPAGVWGTGELFF. CDR3 nucleotides: TGTGCCAGTAGTAGCCCAGCGGGAGTTTGGGGCACCGGGGAGCTGTTTTTT.